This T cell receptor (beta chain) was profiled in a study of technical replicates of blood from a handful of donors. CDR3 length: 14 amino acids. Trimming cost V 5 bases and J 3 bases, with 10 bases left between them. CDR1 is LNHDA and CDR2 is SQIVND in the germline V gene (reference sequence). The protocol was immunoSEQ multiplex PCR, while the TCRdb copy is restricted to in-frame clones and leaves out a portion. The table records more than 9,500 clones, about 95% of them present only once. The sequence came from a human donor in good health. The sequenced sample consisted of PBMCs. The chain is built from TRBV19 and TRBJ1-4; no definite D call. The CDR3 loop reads CASSVWASNEKLFF. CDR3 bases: TGTGCCAGTAGTGTTTGGGCGTCTAATGAAAAACTGTTTTTT.